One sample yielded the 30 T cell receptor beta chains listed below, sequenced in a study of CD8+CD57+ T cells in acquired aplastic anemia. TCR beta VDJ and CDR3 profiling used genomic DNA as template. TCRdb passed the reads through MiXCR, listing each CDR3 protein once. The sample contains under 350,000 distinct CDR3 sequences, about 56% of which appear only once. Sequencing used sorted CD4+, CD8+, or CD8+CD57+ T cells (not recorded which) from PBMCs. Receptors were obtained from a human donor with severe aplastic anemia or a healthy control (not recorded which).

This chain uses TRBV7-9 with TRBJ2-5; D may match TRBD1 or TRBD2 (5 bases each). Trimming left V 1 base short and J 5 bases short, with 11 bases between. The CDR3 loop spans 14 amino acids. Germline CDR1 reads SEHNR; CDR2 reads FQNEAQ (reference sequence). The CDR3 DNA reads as TGTGCCAGCAGCTTAGATTTAGGGACGGAGACCCAGTACTTC. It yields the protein CASSLDLGTETQYF.

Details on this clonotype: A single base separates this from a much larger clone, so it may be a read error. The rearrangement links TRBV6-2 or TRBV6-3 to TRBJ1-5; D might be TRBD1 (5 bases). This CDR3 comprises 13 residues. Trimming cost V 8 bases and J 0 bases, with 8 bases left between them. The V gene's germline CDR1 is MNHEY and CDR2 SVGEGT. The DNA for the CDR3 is TGTGCCAGCGGGGACTATAGCAATCAGCCCCAGCATTTT. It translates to CASGDYSNQPQHF.

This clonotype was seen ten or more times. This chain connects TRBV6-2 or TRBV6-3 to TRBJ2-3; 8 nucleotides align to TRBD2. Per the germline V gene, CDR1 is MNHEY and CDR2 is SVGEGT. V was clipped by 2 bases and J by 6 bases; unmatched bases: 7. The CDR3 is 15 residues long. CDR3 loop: CASSYEIAGKDTQYF. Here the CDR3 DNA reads TGTGCCAGCAGTTACGAAATAGCGGGGAAGGATACGCAGTATTTT.

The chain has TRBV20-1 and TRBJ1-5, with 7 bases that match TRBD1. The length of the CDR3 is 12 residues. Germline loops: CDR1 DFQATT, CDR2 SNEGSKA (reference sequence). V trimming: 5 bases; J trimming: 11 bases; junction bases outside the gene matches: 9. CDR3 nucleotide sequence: TGCAGTGCTGGGACAGTATTCGAGACCCAGCATTTT. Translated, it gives CSAGTVFETQHF.

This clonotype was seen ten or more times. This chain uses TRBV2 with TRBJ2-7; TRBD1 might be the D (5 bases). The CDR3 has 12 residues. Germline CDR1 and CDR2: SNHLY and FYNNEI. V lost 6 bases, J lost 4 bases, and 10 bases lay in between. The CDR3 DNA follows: TGTGCCAGCAGGGGTGACAGTTACGAGCAGTACTTC. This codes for CASRGDSYEQYF.

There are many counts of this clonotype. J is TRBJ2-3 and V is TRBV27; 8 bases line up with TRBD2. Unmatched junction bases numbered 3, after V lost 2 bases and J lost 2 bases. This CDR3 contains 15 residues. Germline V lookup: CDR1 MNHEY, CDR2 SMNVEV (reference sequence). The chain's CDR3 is CASSLIAGYTDTQYF. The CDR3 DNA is TGTGCCAGCAGTTTAATAGCGGGGTACACAGATACGCAGTATTTT.

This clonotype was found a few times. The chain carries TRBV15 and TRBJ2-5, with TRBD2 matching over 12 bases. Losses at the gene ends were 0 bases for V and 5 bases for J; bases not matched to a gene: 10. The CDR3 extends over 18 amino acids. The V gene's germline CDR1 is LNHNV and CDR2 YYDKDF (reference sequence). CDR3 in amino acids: CATSRDYRTSGDRETQYF. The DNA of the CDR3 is TGTGCCACCAGCAGAGATTATAGGACTAGCGGGGATAGGGAGACCCAGTACTTC.

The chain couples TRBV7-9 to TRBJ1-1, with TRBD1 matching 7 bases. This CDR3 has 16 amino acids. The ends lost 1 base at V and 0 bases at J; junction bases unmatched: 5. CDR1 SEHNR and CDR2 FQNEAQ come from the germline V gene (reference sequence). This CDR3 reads CASSLEGTVMNTEAFF. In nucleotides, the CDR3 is TGTGCCAGCAGCTTAGAGGGGACAGTCATGAACACTGAAGCTTTCTTT.

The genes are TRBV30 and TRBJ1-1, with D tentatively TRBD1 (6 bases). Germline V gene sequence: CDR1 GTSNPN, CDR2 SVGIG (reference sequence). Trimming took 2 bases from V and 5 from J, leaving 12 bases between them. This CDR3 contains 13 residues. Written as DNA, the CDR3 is TGTGCCTGGAGTAAAGGAGGGGGGACTGAAGCTTTCTTT. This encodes CAWSKGGGTEAFF.

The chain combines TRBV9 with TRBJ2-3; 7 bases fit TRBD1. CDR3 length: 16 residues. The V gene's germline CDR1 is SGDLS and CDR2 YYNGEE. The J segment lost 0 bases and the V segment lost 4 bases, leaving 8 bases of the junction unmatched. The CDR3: CASSLRQGPSTDTQYF. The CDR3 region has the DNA TGTGCCAGCAGCCTTAGACAGGGCCCAAGCACAGATACGCAGTATTTT.

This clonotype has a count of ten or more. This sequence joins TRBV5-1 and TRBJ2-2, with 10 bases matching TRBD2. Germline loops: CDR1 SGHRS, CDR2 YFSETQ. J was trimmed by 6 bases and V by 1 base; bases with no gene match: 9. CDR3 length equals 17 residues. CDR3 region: CASSLSILAGSAGELFF. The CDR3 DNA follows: TGCGCCAGCAGCTTGTCCATACTAGCGGGGTCGGCCGGGGAGCTGTTTTTT.

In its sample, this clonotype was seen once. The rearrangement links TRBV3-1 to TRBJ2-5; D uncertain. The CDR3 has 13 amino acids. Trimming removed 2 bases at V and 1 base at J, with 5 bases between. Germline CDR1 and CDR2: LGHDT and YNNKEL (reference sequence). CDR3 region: CASSQTAQETQYF. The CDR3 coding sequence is TGTGCCAGCAGCCAAACAGCCCAAGAGACCCAGTACTTC.

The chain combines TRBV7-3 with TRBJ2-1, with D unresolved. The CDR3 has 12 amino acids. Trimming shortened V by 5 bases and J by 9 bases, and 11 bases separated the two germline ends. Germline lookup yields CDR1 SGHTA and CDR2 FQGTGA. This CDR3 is CASSGADGEQFF. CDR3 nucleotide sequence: TGTGCCAGCAGCGGCGCCGACGGTGAGCAGTTCTTC. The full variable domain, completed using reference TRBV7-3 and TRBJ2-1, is GAGVSQTPSNKVTEKGKYVELRCDPISGHTALYWYRQSLGQGPEFLIYFQGTGAADDSGLPNDRFFAVRPEGSVSTLKIQRTERGDSAVYLCASSGADGEQFFGPGTRLTVL.

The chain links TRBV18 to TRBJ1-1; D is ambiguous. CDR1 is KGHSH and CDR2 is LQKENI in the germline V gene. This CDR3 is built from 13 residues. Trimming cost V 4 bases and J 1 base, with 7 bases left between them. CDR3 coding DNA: TGTGCCAGCTCACAAAGCGAGAACACTGAAGCTTTCTTT. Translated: CASSQSENTEAFF.

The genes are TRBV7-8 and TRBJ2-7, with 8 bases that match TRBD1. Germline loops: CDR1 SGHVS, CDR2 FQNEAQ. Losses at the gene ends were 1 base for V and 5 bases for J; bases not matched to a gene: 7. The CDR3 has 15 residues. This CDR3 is CASSLVLDRAHEQYF. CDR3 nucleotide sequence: TGTGCCAGCAGCTTAGTCTTGGACAGGGCCCACGAGCAGTACTTC.

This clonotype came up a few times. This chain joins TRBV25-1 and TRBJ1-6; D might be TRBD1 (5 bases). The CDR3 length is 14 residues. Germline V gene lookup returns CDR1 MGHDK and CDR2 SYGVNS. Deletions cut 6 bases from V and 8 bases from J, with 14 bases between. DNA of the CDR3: TGTGCCAGCAGCTCAGGGTTTTGGGATTCACCCCTCCACTTT. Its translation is CASSSGFWDSPLHF.

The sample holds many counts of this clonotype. CDR3 protein: CASSQVSGELNEQFF. CDR3 bases: TGTGCCAGCAGCCAAGTTTCGGGGGAGTTGAATGAGCAGTTCTTC. J is TRBJ2-1 and V is TRBV4-2; weak D call: TRBD2 (6 bases). Trimming took off 1 base at V and 7 bases at J, with 14 bases between the two ends. The germline V gene has CDR1 LGHNA and CDR2 YNFKEQ. This CDR3 is built from 15 residues.

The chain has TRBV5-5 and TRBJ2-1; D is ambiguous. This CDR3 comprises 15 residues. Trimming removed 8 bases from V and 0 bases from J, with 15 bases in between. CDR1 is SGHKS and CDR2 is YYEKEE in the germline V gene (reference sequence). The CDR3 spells CASQLTSDSYNEQFF. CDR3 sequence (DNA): TGTGCCAGTCAGCTTACGAGCGACTCCTACAATGAGCAGTTCTTC.

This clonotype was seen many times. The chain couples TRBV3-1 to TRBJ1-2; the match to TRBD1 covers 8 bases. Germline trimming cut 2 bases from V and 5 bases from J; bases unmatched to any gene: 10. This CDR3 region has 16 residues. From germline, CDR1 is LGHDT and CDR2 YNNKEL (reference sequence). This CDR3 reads CASSQSAGGVGYGYTF. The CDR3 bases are TGTGCCAGCAGCCAAAGCGCAGGGGGCGTAGGTTATGGCTACACCTTC.

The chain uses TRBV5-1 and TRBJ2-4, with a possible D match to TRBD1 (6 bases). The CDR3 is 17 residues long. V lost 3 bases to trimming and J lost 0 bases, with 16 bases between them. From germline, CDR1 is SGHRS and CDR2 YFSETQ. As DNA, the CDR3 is TGCGCCAGCAGCTCGACGACAGGAGCTCTAGCCAAAAACATTCAGTACTTC. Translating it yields CASSSTTGALAKNIQYF. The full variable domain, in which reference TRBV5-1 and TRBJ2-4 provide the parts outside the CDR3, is KAGVTQTPRYLIKTRGQQVTLSCSPISGHRSVSWYQQTPGQGLQFLFEYFSETQRNKGNFPGRFSGRQFSNSRSEMNVSTLELGDSALYLCASSSTTGALAKNIQYFGAGTRLSVL.

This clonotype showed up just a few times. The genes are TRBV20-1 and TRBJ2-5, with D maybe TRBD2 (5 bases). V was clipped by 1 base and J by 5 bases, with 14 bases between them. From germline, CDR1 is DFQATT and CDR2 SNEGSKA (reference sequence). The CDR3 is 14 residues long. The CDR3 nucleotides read TGCAGTGCTAGAGCCCAGTCGGGGAAGGAGACCCAGTACTTC. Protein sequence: CSARAQSGKETQYF.

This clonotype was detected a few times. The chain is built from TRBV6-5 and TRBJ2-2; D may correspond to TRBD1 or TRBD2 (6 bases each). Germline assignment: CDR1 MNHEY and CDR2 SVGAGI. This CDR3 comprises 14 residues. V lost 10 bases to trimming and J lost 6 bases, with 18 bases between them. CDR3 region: CATRTAGGAGELFF. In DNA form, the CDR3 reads TGTGCCACCCGTACGGCCGGGGGCGCCGGGGAGCTGTTTTTT.

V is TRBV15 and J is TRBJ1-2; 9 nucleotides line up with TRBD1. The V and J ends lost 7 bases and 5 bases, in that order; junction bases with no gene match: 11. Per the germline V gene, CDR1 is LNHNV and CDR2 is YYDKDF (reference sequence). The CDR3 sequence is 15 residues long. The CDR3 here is CATNNKPGQGYGYTF. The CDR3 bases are TGTGCCACCAACAACAAACCGGGACAGGGATATGGCTACACCTTC.

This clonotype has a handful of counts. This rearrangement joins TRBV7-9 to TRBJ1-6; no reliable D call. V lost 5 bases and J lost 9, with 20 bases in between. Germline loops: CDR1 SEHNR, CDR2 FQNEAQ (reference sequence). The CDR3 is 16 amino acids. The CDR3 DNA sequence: TGTGCCAGCAGCCAACTTAGCGGCGCCTCTGGTTCACCCCTCCACTTT. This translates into CASSQLSGASGSPLHF.

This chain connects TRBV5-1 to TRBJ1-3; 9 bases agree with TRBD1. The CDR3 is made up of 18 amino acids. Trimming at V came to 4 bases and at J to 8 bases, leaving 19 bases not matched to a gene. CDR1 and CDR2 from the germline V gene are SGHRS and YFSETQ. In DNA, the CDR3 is TGCGCCAGCAGCCCGAACGGCGGGACAGGGATTTATGGCTACACCATATATTTT. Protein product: CASSPNGGTGIYGYTIYF. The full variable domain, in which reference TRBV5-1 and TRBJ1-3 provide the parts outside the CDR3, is KAGVTQTPRYLIKTRGQQVTLSCSPISGHRSVSWYQQTPGQGLQFLFEYFSETQRNKGNFPGRFSGRQFSNSRSEMNVSTLELGDSALYLCASSPNGGTGIYGYTIYFGEGSWLTVV.

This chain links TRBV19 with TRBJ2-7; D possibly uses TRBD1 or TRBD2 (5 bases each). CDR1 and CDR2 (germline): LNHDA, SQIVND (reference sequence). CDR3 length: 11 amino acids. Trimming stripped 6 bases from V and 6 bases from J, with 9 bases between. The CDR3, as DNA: TGTGCCAGTAGCTCCGGGGCCGAGCAGTACTTC. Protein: CASSSGAEQYF.

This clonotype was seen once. This CDR3 is CASSLSQGTGLSYTF. DNA for the CDR3: TGTGCCAGCAGCTTAAGCCAGGGTACGGGTCTGAGCTACACCTTC. This chain uses TRBV7-2 with TRBJ1-2, with a weak D call TRBD1 (5 bases). Germline values: CDR1 SGHTA, CDR2 FQGNSA. CDR3 length: 15 residues. V was cut by 2 bases and J by 9 bases, with 19 bases left in between.

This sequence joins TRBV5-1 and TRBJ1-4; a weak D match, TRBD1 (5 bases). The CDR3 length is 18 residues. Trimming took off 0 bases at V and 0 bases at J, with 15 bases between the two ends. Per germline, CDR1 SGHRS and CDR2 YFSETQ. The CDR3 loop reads CASSLAGSRETTNEKLFF. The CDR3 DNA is TGCGCCAGCAGCTTGGCCGGGAGCAGGGAGACAACTAATGAAAAACTGTTTTTT.

The DNA for the CDR3 is TGTGCCAGCAGCGTAGAGTGGACAGGGTACGAGCAGTACTTC. This translates into CASSVEWTGYEQYF. The V call is TRBV25-1, the J call TRBJ2-7, with 8 bases that match TRBD1. The germline CDR1 and CDR2 sequences are MGHDK and SYGVNS. The ends lost 6 bases at V and 4 bases at J; junction bases unmatched: 8. The CDR3 extends over 14 amino acids.

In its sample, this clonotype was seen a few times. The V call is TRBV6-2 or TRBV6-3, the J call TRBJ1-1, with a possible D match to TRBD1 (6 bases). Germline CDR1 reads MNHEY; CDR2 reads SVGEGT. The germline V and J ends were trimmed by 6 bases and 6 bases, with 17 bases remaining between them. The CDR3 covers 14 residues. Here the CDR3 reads CASRDTGFQSEAFF. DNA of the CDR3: TGTGCCAGCAGAGATACAGGGTTTCAGTCTGAAGCTTTCTTT.